Here is one TCR beta chain with its context. CDR3 length: 18 amino acids. The germline V gene encodes CDR1 SGHAT and CDR2 FQNNGV. Unmatched junction bases numbered 9, after V lost 3 bases and J lost 4 bases. Here immunoSEQ multiplex PCR was the method, and the copy in TCRdb shows in-frame clones only, minus some. The data contain around 450,000 clones, approximately 92% of them singletons. This sample was included in a study of Ad26.COV2.S vaccination and SARS-CoV-2 variants. Indicated treatment: around 19 received Ad26.COV2.S at low or high dose, single or two shots; about 5 received placebo; per-sample allocation not given. On day 63 after the first injection, vaccine and placebo recipients gave samples.

This receptor was taken from a person aged 18 to 65 who received the Ad26.COV2.S COVID-19 vaccine or a placebo. The gene calls are TRBV11-2 and TRBJ2-3; 14 bases map to TRBD2. Sequenced material: peripheral blood, taken in a trial of Ad26.COV2.S vaccine versus placebo. The CDR3 loop is CASSFLTSGGAYADTQYF. CDR3 nucleotides: TGTGCCAGCAGCTTCCTGACTAGCGGGGGGGCATACGCAGATACGCAGTATTTT.